This T cell receptor (beta chain) derives from a study of T cells after yellow fever vaccination. This clonotype was seen ten or more times. The CDR3 runs 11 residues. Trimming pared 4 bases from V and 5 bases from J, leaving 8 bases between. Per the germline V gene, CDR1 is DFQATT and CDR2 is SNEGSKA (reference sequence). Researchers made TCR cDNA using 5'RACE template switching, and this step added a universal primer site and UMIs. TCRdb itself ran the 5' RACE reads through MiXCR, one entry per CDR3 protein. Among approximately 150,000 distinct CDR3 sequences, 7.7% were seen once, and the ten largest hold 0.73%.

Sequencing was performed on CD4+ T cells sorted from PBMCs, taken 5 days after the yellow fever booster vaccination. The TCR comes from a man aged 30-40 years who received the YFV17D yellow fever vaccine. The rearrangement uses TRBV20-1 and TRBJ1-2; D not resolved. The CDR3 nucleotides are TGCAGTGCTAATCGAGATTATGGCTACACCTTC. Translated: CSANRDYGYTF.